This TCR beta chain was recorded in a study of blood T cell repertoires in COVID-19 (dated by TCRdb to 2018 to 2021). About the investigation overall: Samples covering the acute and convalescent phases of COVID-19 were provided by collaborators in the United States, Italy and Spain. Where available, HLA class I and class II types were taken from metadata supplied by the sample provider and were not determined by assay-based typing. The material from the prospective study consisted of cDNA or gDNA derived from T cells, B-cell-depleted T cells, or PBMCs. A de-identified subject ID, COVID-19 status, age in years and sex were almost always included in the sample metadata. The samples were drawn from two sources: the first 160 participants of the ongoing ImmuneRACE study, and fewer than 1,500 subjects contributed by 6 global collaborators. The dataset comprised deeply sampled blood TCRbeta repertoires from subjects exposed to, actively infected with, or recovered from COVID-19. The repertoires were made available in a free public database intended to serve as a resource for research on the immune response to SARS-CoV-2.

Participants in the prospective study were aged about 18 to 89 years, lived in some 24 United States geographic areas, and enrolled through a virtual design. To assign participants to cohorts, the prospective study relied on clinical history that participants themselves reported in a screening survey and a study questionnaire. Exposed participants were defined as having been in contact with someone with a PCR-confirmed or clinician-diagnosed COVID-19 case within 2 weeks of study entry. In the prospective study, mobile phlebotomists collected whole blood, serum and a nasopharyngeal or oropharyngeal swab from each participant. Participants in the prospective study had the option to provide additional blood draws and questionnaires over a roughly 2-month period. Before DNA extraction, prospective study blood samples were shipped either frozen or at room temperature. According to the germline V gene, CDR1 reads MNHNS and CDR2 reads SASEGT. The germline V end is reduced by 3 bases and the J end by 4 bases; junction bases left unmatched: 9. The CDR3 holds 16 amino acids from the cysteine to the phenylalanine. Just the 48-base CDR3 DNA is kept, in frame starting at base 1.

The immunoSEQ Assay, a bias-controlled multiplex PCR, was used to amplify TCRbeta CDR3 regions from genomic DNA. As for how the authors treated the data: The number of nucleated cells in each sample was estimated from the amplification of reference gene primers within the assay. To quantify the absolute abundance of each unique TCRbeta CDR3 rearrangement, sequence reads were collapsed and filtered. For each sample, productive Simpson clonality was calculated as the square root of Simpson's diversity index across productive rearrangements. TCRdb carries this immuneACCESS record with in-frame sequences only. Its versions omit some clonotypes, under half of them owing to an unresolved V gene in the studies checked, with the rest unexplained. The V and J calls and clone size come from that table; D and trimming were worked out from the DNA. For this sample there are around 320,000 clones; about 90% appear just once. The ten largest clones represent less than 3.5% of the sample.

The study at large found these results: Clinical and demographic metadata were provided uncurated, with the amount varying by source and participant.

Concerning this clone itself: What this receptor recognizes is not known. Base qualities are not at hand, and no much larger clone is one base apart.

Sequencing was carried out using PBMCs or T cells enriched from blood (not recorded which). The clonotype comes from a woman aged 45 to 65 who had been exposed to COVID-19. The chain is made from TRBV6-1 and TRBJ1-5, and TRBD1 matches 7 of the central bases. The CDR3 corresponds to CASSEAQGVRNQPQHF. The nucleotide sequence reads as follows: TGTGCCAGCAGTGAGGCGCAGGGGGTACGAAATCAGCCCCAGCATTTT.